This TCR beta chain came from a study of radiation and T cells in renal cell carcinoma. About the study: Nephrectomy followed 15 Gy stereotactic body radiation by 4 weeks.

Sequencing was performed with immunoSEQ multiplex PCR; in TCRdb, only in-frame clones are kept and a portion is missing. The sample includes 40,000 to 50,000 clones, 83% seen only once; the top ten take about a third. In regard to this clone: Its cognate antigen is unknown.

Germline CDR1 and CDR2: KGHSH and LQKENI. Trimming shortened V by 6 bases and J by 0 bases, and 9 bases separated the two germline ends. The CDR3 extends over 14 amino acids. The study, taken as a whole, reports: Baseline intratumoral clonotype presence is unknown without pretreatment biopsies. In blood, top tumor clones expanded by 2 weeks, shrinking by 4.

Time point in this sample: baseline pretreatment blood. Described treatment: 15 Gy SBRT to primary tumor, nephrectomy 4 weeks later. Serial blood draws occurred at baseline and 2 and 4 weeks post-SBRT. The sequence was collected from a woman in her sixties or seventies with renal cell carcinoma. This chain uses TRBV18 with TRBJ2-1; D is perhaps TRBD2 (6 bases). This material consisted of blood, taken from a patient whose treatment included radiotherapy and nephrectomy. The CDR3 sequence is CASSPGSSYNEQFF. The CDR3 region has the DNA TGTGCCAGCTCCCCCGGGAGCTCCTACAATGAGCAGTTCTTC.